The 26 T cell receptor beta chains below were found in one sample sequenced in a study of T-cell memory formation after mild COVID-19. TCRdb reprocessed the 5' RACE reads with MiXCR, giving one entry per CDR3 protein. The sample has 110,000 to 150,000 distinct CDR3 sequences; about 25% are singletons. The sample was PBMCs or a T cell subset sorted from them (not recorded which). The receptor source for this set is an adult woman who had mild COVID-19 (a few samples of this study predate the infection). Cell type and time point are not known.

This clonotype was observed a handful of times. This chain uses TRBV5-5 with TRBJ2-1; TRBD1 matches 8 bases. The length of the CDR3 is 16 residues. Trimming took 5 bases from V and 1 from J; bases not matched to a gene: 8. CDR1 is SGHKS and CDR2 is YYEKEE in the germline V gene (reference sequence). The CDR3 here is CASSRRTGSSYNEQFF. The DNA for the CDR3 is TGTGCCAGCAGTCGTAGGACAGGGAGTTCCTACAATGAGCAGTTCTTC.

This clonotype was found many times. V gene TRBV7-3 combines with J gene TRBJ2-1, with a possible D match to TRBD1 (6 bases). Deletions cut 3 bases from V and 8 bases from J, with 11 bases between. Germline values: CDR1 SGHTA, CDR2 FQGTGA. There are 13 residues in the CDR3. The CDR3 bases are TGTGCCAGCAGCTTGGGGACATGGGATGAGCAGTTCTTC. Translating gives CASSLGTWDEQFF. The whole variable domain, remainder taken from reference TRBV7-3 and TRBJ2-1, is GAGVSQTPSNKVTEKGKYVELRCDPISGHTALYWYRQSLGQGPEFLIYFQGTGAADDSGLPNDRFFAVRPEGSVSTLKIQRTERGDSAVYLCASSLGTWDEQFFGPGTRLTVL.

This clonotype was detected only a few times. A junction boundary mismatches the germline segment, possibly from a read error. This chain links TRBV7-9 with TRBJ2-7; maybe TRBD2 (6 bases). CDR1 is SEHNR and CDR2 is FQNEAQ in the germline V gene (reference sequence). The CDR3 length is 12 residues. CDR3 coding DNA: TGTCCCAGCAGCCGCGGGGCCTACGAGCAGTACTTC. It yields the protein CPSSRGAYEQYF.

This clonotype was observed many times. The V and J genes are TRBV5-1 and TRBJ1-1; no firm D call. CDR3 length: 15 amino acids. Germline V gene sequence: CDR1 SGHRS, CDR2 YFSETQ. Between the trimmed V and J ends, which lost 3 bases and 2 bases, there was a span of 14 bases. The CDR3 DNA follows: TGCGCCAGCAGCTATAAAGAGGTGGTCAACACTGAAGCTTTCTTT. Translating it yields CASSYKEVVNTEAFF.

The V gene is TRBV6-1, the J gene TRBJ2-1; 7 bases match TRBD2. Germline values: CDR1 MNHNS, CDR2 SASEGT. This CDR3 spans 13 amino acids. The V segment lost 10 bases and the J segment 8 bases; nucleotides outside the gene matches: 11. This CDR3 reads CATLTGTKDEQFF. For the CDR3, the DNA is TGTGCCACCCTGACCGGGACTAAGGATGAGCAGTTCTTC.

This chain uses TRBV3-1 with TRBJ1-5; 8 nucleotides line up with TRBD1. The CDR3 consists of 16 residues. With V trimmed by 0 bases and J by 3 bases, 4 bases remained unmatched. Germline V gene data show CDR1 as LGHDT and CDR2 as YNNKEL (reference sequence). CDR3 sequence: CASSQDPGGINQPQHF. The CDR3 coding sequence is TGTGCCAGCAGCCAAGACCCAGGGGGCATCAATCAGCCCCAGCATTTT.

This clonotype has just a few counts. The chain links TRBV20-1 to TRBJ1-5, with D unresolved. The ends were cut back, 0 bases at V and 5 bases at J, with 17 bases in the middle. Germline V gene data show CDR1 as DFQATT and CDR2 as SNEGSKA (reference sequence). This CDR3 contains 16 residues. CDR3 region: CSARDFGRSPYQPQHF. The CDR3 region has the DNA TGCAGTGCTAGAGATTTCGGGCGCAGCCCGTATCAGCCCCAGCATTTT.

The chain joins TRBV5-1 to TRBJ1-1, with D maybe TRBD1 (5 bases). Germline CDR1 and CDR2: SGHRS and YFSETQ. This CDR3 comprises 14 residues. Deletions cut 2 bases from V and 4 bases from J, with 12 bases between. The CDR3: CASSFGAGSTEAFF. The CDR3, as DNA: TGCGCCAGCAGCTTCGGGGCAGGGAGCACTGAAGCTTTCTTT.

The sample holds a few counts of this clonotype. V usage is TRBV5-1 and J usage is TRBJ2-1; D is possibly TRBD1 (5 bases). This CDR3 contains 15 residues. V lost 4 bases to trimming and J lost 10 bases, with 21 bases between them. CDR1 is SGHRS, CDR2 YFSETQ, per germline. CDR3 residues: CASSLGSSKGVEQFF. CDR3 sequence (DNA): TGCGCCAGCAGCCTGGGATCTAGTAAAGGGGTGGAGCAGTTCTTC.

CDR3 in DNA: TGTGCCAGCAGACTGACAGGGGGCGAGCAGTACTTC. It yields the protein CASRLTGGEQYF. V gene TRBV5-5 combines with J gene TRBJ2-7; 9 bases map to TRBD1. Germline CDR1 and CDR2: SGHKS and YYEKEE (reference sequence). The CDR3 contains 12 residues. V gave up 5 bases and J gave up 6 bases; unmatched junction bases: 3.

This chain connects TRBV6-5 to TRBJ1-1; D remains ambiguous. The CDR3 runs to 13 residues. CDR1 is MNHEY and CDR2 is SVGAGI in the germline V gene. CDR3 protein: CATGEGESTEAFF. The CDR3 region has the DNA TGTGCTACTGGGGAGGGAGAGAGCACTGAAGCTTTCTTT.

This clonotype was recorded a few times. This chain links TRBV7-9 with TRBJ1-1; D remains unclear. The CDR3 totals 12 residues. V was pared by 4 bases and J by 11 bases, with 14 bases between. Germline CDR1 and CDR2: SEHNR and FQNEAQ (reference sequence). CDR3 sequence reads: CASSSDSKTAFF. The CDR3 bases are TGTGCCAGCAGCTCAGACTCTAAAACGGCTTTCTTT.

The chain joins TRBV29-1 to TRBJ1-1; unclear D gene. V was pared by 3 bases and J by 1 base, with 6 bases between. The CDR3 is 12 residues long. CDR1 and CDR2 (germline): SQVTM, ANQGSEA. The CDR3 loop is CSVDGRNTEAFF. Here the CDR3 DNA reads TGCAGCGTTGACGGAAGGAACACTGAAGCTTTCTTT.

The chain is built from TRBV6-5 and TRBJ2-5; D unresolved. There are 16 residues in the CDR3. Trimming shortened V by 6 bases and J by 0 bases, and 17 bases separated the two germline ends. CDR1 is MNHEY, CDR2 SVGAGI, per germline. Here the CDR3 reads CASSPGRTTYQETQYF. The CDR3 region has the DNA TGTGCCAGCAGCCCTGGACGGACCACGTACCAAGAGACCCAGTACTTC.

This clonotype was found a few times. This sequence joins TRBV5-6 and TRBJ2-7; D may be TRBD1 (5 bases). The V gene's germline CDR1 is SGHDT and CDR2 YYEEEE. This CDR3 contains 13 residues. V was shortened by 0 bases and J by 6 bases, with 10 bases between the two germline ends. The CDR3 here is CASSLVGDGEQYF. CDR3 nucleotides: TGTGCCAGCAGCTTGGTAGGGGATGGCGAGCAGTACTTC.

V and J are TRBV10-3 and TRBJ1-1; possible D gene TRBD1, 6 bases. CDR3 length: 15 residues. The germline gives CDR1 ENHRY, CDR2 SYGVKD. V was pared by 0 bases and J by 3 bases, with 11 bases between. The CDR3 region has the DNA TGTGCCATCAGTGAGTCGCGGGGGGCGGACACTGAAGCTTTCTTT. It codes for CAISESRGADTEAFF.

This clonotype was observed a handful of times. The DNA of the CDR3 is TGTGCCAGCAGCTTAGGGAGTTATTCGGAAGGAGAGCAGTACTTC. This sequence encodes CASSLGSYSEGEQYF. This chain links TRBV7-9 with TRBJ2-7, with no clear D. Trimming cost V 1 base and J 7 bases, with 17 bases left between them. Germline V gene lookup returns CDR1 SEHNR and CDR2 FQNEAQ (reference sequence). This CDR3 region has 15 residues.

The chain joins TRBV7-9 to TRBJ1-1, with a tentative D call TRBD1 (6 bases). The CDR3 has 14 residues. In germline, CDR1 is SEHNR, CDR2 FQNEAQ (reference sequence). Trimming pared 4 bases from V and 1 base from J, leaving 10 bases between. The CDR3 nucleotides are TGTGCCAGCAGCTACGGGGGGCAGAACACTGAAGCTTTCTTT. Translation gives CASSYGGQNTEAFF.

The chain combines TRBV20-1 with TRBJ1-1; no clear D. In germline, CDR1 is DFQATT, CDR2 SNEGSKA (reference sequence). The CDR3 is 13 residues long. The V end lost 3 bases, the J end lost 3 bases, and 11 bases lay between the germline ends. The CDR3 coding sequence is TGCAGTGCTAGCCCCAGCCTTTACACTGAAGCTTTCTTT. Protein: CSASPSLYTEAFF.

This clonotype was counted between two and nine times. The rearrangement links TRBV12-3 or TRBV12-4 to TRBJ2-6; a possible D gene is TRBD1 (5 bases). The germline V and J ends were trimmed by 3 bases and 0 bases, with 21 bases remaining between them. The CDR3 is 20 residues long. The CDR3 reads CASSFWVLKGRSSGANVLTF. In nucleotides, the CDR3 is TGTGCCAGCAGTTTTTGGGTCCTCAAGGGGCGATCCTCTGGGGCCAACGTCCTGACTTTC.

This clonotype was found a few times. The chain couples TRBV29-1 to TRBJ2-7; a weak D match, TRBD1 (5 bases). This CDR3 region has 12 residues. Trimming left V 4 bases short and J 4 bases short, with 11 bases between. Germline lookup yields CDR1 SQVTM and CDR2 ANQGSEA. CDR3 nucleotide sequence: TGCAGCGTTGGGGGCAGGGCATACGAGCAGTACTTC. Encoded protein: CSVGGRAYEQYF.

V usage is TRBV5-8 and J usage is TRBJ2-3; D might be TRBD2 (5 bases). This CDR3 has 15 residues. CDR1 SGHTS and CDR2 YDEGEE come from the germline V gene. The V gene lost 4 bases and the J gene lost 2 bases, with 14 bases spanning the gap. The CDR3 nucleotides are TGTGCCAGCAGCCTCGGGATAGCGAACACAGATACGCAGTATTTT. Protein: CASSLGIANTDTQYF.

CDR3 in DNA: TGCAGTGCTAGAGATCTCGAGCGGGAGAACAATGAGCAGTTCTTC. Protein product: CSARDLERENNEQFF. The chain has TRBV20-1 and TRBJ2-1, with TRBD2 identical over 8 bases. Looked up from germline, CDR1 is DFQATT and CDR2 is SNEGSKA (reference sequence). This CDR3 is 15 amino acids long. V shed 0 bases, J shed 5 bases, and the junction held 6 bases outside the gene matches.

This clonotype was found a few times. The chain carries TRBV5-5 and TRBJ2-3, with 8 bases fitting TRBD2. Trimming at V came to 4 bases and at J to 4 bases, leaving 11 bases not matched to a gene. The CDR3 runs 16 residues. CDR1 is SGHKS and CDR2 is YYEKEE in the germline V gene (reference sequence). CDR3 region: CASSPEPAGEADTQYF. As DNA, the CDR3 is TGTGCCAGCAGCCCAGAGCCAGCGGGAGAGGCAGATACGCAGTATTTT.

The V call is TRBV4-2, the J call TRBJ2-2; D gene unclear. Germline-derived CDR1 and CDR2 are LGHNA and YNFKEQ. The CDR3 consists of 12 residues. V lost 3 bases to trimming and J lost 3 bases, with 2 bases between them. This CDR3 reads CASSHDTGELFF. The CDR3 DNA sequence: TGTGCCAGCAGCCATGACACCGGGGAGCTGTTTTTT.

This clonotype appeared a few times. The chain uses TRBV7-9 and TRBJ1-2; no firm D call. The CDR3 length is 13 residues. The germline gives CDR1 SEHNR, CDR2 FQNEAQ (reference sequence). V lost 4 bases and J lost 4, with 10 bases in between. CDR3 DNA sequence: TGTGCCAGCAGCTCCGGTTGGGGCTATGGCTACACCTTC. Protein: CASSSGWGYGYTF. Using reference TRBV7-9 and TRBJ1-2 for the parts outside the CDR3, the full variable domain is DTGVSQNPRHKITKRGQNVTFRCDPISEHNRLYWYRQTLGQGPEFLTYFQNEAQLEKSRLLSDRFSAERPKGSFSTLEIQRTEQGDSAMYLCASSSGWGYGYTFGSGTRLTVV.